This is a list of T cell receptor beta chains from one sample in a study of T cell responses to AZD1222 COVID-19 vaccine. Sequenced by immunoSEQ multiplex PCR; TCRdb stores in-frame clones only, minus some. The sample includes 75,000 to 90,000 clones, roughly 90% seen only once; the top ten take 5.2%. The sequencing used peripheral blood, collected on day 0 of AZD1222 vaccination. These receptor sequences come from an adult in good health. Each CDR3 is given with its conserved first and last residue. Fields, in order: V gene, clone size, D gene, J gene, CDR3 protein, CDR3 DNA. The D gene is left open where the match is weak. Not every row has a clone size; where given, it reads once, few, many or a size class.

TRBV6-6	.	TRBD1	TRBJ2-1	CASSPSGQGANEQFF	TGTGCCAGCAGTCCCTCGGGACAGGGGGCCAATGAGCAGTTCTTC
TRBV7-2	.	.	TRBJ1-2	CASSLAYPQNYGYTF	TGTGCCAGCAGCTTAGCGTATCCGCAGAACTATGGCTACACCTTC
TRBV27	.	TRBD1	TRBJ1-3	CASSRQGNGNTIYF	TGTGCCAGCAGTCGACAGGGAAATGGTAACACCATATATTTT
TRBV10-3	.	TRBD1	TRBJ1-1	CAISEVQGDTEAFF	TGTGCCATCAGTGAAGTACAGGGGGACACTGAAGCTTTCTTT
TRBV9	.	.	TRBJ1-1	CASSVDSRGTEAFF	TGTGCCAGCAGCGTAGATTCCCGAGGGACTGAAGCTTTCTTT
TRBV10-3	.	TRBD1	TRBJ2-7	CAISTGGSSYEQYF	TGTGCCATCAGTACAGGGGGCAGCTCCTACGAGCAGTACTTC
TRBV3-1/TRBV3-2	.	.	TRBJ1-6	CASSLRGGGSGSPLHF	TGTGCCAGCAGCCTCAGAGGGGGGGGAAGTGGATCACCCCTCCACTTT
TRBV19	.	.	TRBJ2-1	CASTPSRGGRTFGDEQFF	TGTGCCAGTACCCCGTCTCGCGGGGGCCGTACCTTTGGGGATGAGCAGTTCTTC
TRBV7-2	.	.	TRBJ1-4	CASSLGRVSEKLFF	TGTGCCAGCAGCCTCGGCAGGGTATCTGAAAAACTGTTTTTT
TRBV2	.	.	TRBJ1-2	CASSGGAGGYGYTF	TGTGCCAGCAGTGGGGGGGCCGGCGGTTATGGCTACACCTTC
TRBV24-1	.	TRBD1	TRBJ2-7	CATSDSLRLDRRHPSSYEQYF	TGTGCCACCAGTGATTCCCTCCGGTTGGACAGGAGACACCCGAGCTCCTACGAGCAGTACTTC
TRBV7-2	.	TRBD2	TRBJ2-5	CASSLGLGAGEWRETQYF	TGTGCCAGCAGCTTAGGACTGGGTGCGGGGGAGTGGAGAGAGACCCAGTACTTC
TRBV7-2	.	TRBD2	TRBJ2-1	CASRFSGGANEQFF	TGTGCCAGCAGATTTAGCGGGGGGGCCAATGAGCAGTTCTTC
TRBV30	.	.	TRBJ1-5	CAWSKKAVGNQPQHF	TGTGCCTGGAGTAAGAAGGCAGTAGGAAATCAGCCCCAGCATTTT
TRBV3-1/TRBV3-2	few	.	TRBJ2-7	CASSRSYEQYF	TGTGCCAGCAGCCGCTCCTACGAGCAGTACTTC
TRBV11-2	.	.	TRBJ2-5	CASSPAVRARETQYF	TGTGCCAGCAGCCCCGCAGTCCGGGCGCGTGAGACCCAGTACTTC
TRBV5-1	.	TRBD1	TRBJ1-4	CASSLQGAGEKLFF	TGCGCCAGCAGCTTACAGGGGGCTGGGGAAAAACTGTTTTTT
TRBV14	.	TRBD1	TRBJ2-1	CASSQFWDRGNRDEQFF	TGTGCCAGCAGCCAATTTTGGGACAGGGGAAATAGGGATGAGCAGTTCTTC
TRBV19	.	TRBD1	TRBJ1-5	CASNPRGGTGNQPQHF	TGTGCCAGTAACCCCAGGGGCGGGACAGGCAATCAGCCCCAGCATTTT
TRBV28	.	.	TRBJ2-3	CASSPASGDQTDTQYF	TGTGCCAGCAGTCCTGCCTCCGGTGACCAAACAGATACGCAGTATTTT
TRBV4-1	.	.	TRBJ2-7	CASSQEAPAYEQYF	TGCGCCAGCAGCCAAGAGGCACCAGCCTACGAGCAGTACTTC
TRBV11-2	.	.	TRBJ2-5	CASSFTETQYF	TGTGCCAGCAGCTTTACAGAGACCCAGTACTTC
TRBV4-3	.	.	TRBJ1-2	CASSQDGGGYGYTF	TGCGCCAGCAGCCAAGATGGAGGGGGCTATGGCTACACCTTC
TRBV15	once	.	TRBJ1-5	CATSNQQGLGNQPQHF	TGTGCCACCAGCAACCAACAGGGTTTAGGCAATCAGCCCCAGCATTTT
TRBV7-3	.	.	TRBJ1-2	CANRADSVWGYTF	TGTGCCAACCGCGCCGACAGCGTGTGGGGCTACACCTTC
TRBV28	.	.	TRBJ1-1	CASSLATGTGRTEAFF	TGTGCCAGCAGTTTAGCCACGGGCACAGGGAGGACTGAAGCTTTCTTT
TRBV5-5	.	TRBD1	TRBJ2-3	CASSGTGTHGTDTQYF	TGTGCCAGCAGCGGGACAGGGACGCATGGCACAGATACGCAGTATTTT
TRBV24-1	.	.	TRBJ2-1	CATSDFRQAVNNEQFF	TGTGCCACCAGTGATTTCAGACAGGCTGTCAACAATGAGCAGTTCTTC
TRBV19	once	TRBD2	TRBJ2-5	CASSPPGRGETQYF	TGTGCCAGTAGTCCCCCAGGGCGGGGGGAGACCCAGTACTTC
TRBV28	.	.	TRBJ2-5	CASSSTNQETQYF	TGTGCCAGCAGTTCGACTAACCAAGAGACCCAGTACTTC
TRBV30	.	.	TRBJ2-3	CVGEFLTDTQYF	TGTGTAGGGGAATTTCTCACAGATACGCAGTATTTT
TRBV6-5	.	TRBD1	TRBJ1-6	CASRVTGANSPLHF	TGTGCCAGCAGGGTGACAGGGGCTAATTCACCCCTCCACTTT
TRBV6-5	.	.	TRBJ1-1	CASTLLGTEAFF	TGTGCCAGCACTTTACTGGGCACTGAAGCTTTCTTT
TRBV9	.	.	TRBJ1-3	CASSRQVGNTIYF	TGTGCCAGCAGTCGACAGGTCGGAAACACCATATATTTT
TRBV6-5	.	TRBD1	TRBJ2-5	CASSPYGQGETQYF	TGTGCCAGCAGTCCCTACGGACAGGGAGAGACCCAGTACTTC
TRBV7-9	once	TRBD1	TRBJ2-5	CASTYPRDRVQETQYF	TGTGCCAGCACCTACCCCCGGGACAGAGTACAAGAGACCCAGTACTTC
TRBV7-9	.	.	TRBJ1-2	CASSPGAQGYGYTF	TGTGCCAGCAGCCCTGGGGCACAGGGCTATGGCTACACCTTC
TRBV6-1	.	TRBD2	TRBJ2-6	CASSERPSGTSGANVLTF	TGTGCCAGCAGTGAACGGCCTAGCGGCACCTCTGGGGCCAACGTCCTGACTTTC
TRBV14	few	.	TRBJ2-2	CASSQHPRGQRTGELFF	TGTGCCAGCAGCCAACACCCCCGGGGGCAGCGTACCGGGGAGCTGTTTTTT
TRBV6-1	.	TRBD1	TRBJ1-2	CASSEASTGGYGYTF	TGTGCCAGCAGTGAAGCGTCGACAGGGGGCTATGGCTACACCTTC
TRBV6-2/TRBV6-3	.	TRBD1	TRBJ1-6	CASSSHSGTGGESVGSPLHF	TGTGCCAGCAGTTCTCATTCCGGGACAGGGGGCGAGTCGGTCGGTTCACCCCTCCACTTT